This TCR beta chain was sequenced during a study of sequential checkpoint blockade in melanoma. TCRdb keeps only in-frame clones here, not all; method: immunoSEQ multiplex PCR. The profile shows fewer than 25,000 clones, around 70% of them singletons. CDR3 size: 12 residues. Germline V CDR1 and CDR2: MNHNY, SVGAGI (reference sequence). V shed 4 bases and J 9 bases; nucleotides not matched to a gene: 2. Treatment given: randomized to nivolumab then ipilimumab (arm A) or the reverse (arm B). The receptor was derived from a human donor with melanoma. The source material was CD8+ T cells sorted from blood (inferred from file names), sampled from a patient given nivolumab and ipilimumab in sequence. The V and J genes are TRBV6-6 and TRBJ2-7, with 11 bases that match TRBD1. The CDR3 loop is CASSFGTGGQYV. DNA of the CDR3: TGTGCCAGCAGTTTCGGGACAGGGGGGCAGTACGTC.